This T cell receptor (beta chain) was profiled in a study of somatic mutations in cytotoxic T cells in rheumatoid arthritis. Source study methods: Patient CD8+ clones larger than 1% rarely matched published virus-specific TCRB sequences. TCRdb's table, derived via immunoSEQ multiplex PCR, lists solely in-frame clones and lacks some. Clone size and V and J calls were adopted from that table, with D and trimming inferred from the DNA. Among approximately 16,000 clones listed, around 70% were seen once. The TCR originated in an adult with rheumatoid arthritis. Sequences were obtained from CD8+ T cells sorted from blood.

This CDR3 reads CATSSRYEGTDTQYF. CDR3 DNA sequence: TGTGCCACCAGCAGCCGCTACGAGGGTACAGATACGCAGTATTTT. The rearrangement joins TRBV15 to TRBJ2-3; the D gene is possibly TRBD2 (5 bases). The CDR3 has 15 residues. The V end lost 3 bases, the J end lost 3 bases, and 13 bases lay between the germline ends. Germline CDR1 LNHNV, CDR2 YYDKDF (reference sequence).